The 8 T cell receptor beta chains below come from one sample, sequenced in a study of regulatory T cells in long-lasting Graves disease. Time point reported: persistent/refractory GD, antithyroid drugs over 5 years with positive TRAb. Extracted RNA from PBMCs served as the source of the TCR library. Both iRepertoire HTBI primers and Arm-PCR of CDR3 regions were used to build the TCR beta libraries. TCRdb passed the multiplex PCR reads through MiXCR, listing each CDR3 protein once. The table includes about 310,000 distinct CDR3 sequences, under 25% detected once. The specimen was peripheral blood mononuclear cells (PBMCs), collected when the disease was refractory, from a patient treated with antithyroid drugs. The receptors originated from a female donor with Graves disease.

A few counts support this clonotype. CDR3 DNA: TGTGCCAGCGGCCTAGTACTAGCGGGAAAAGAGCAGTTCTTC. As protein: CASGLVLAGKEQFF. V is TRBV2 and J is TRBJ2-1, with 10 nucleotides matching TRBD2. V dropped 8 bases and J dropped 10; count of bases not matched to a gene: 11. Germline CDR1 and CDR2: SNHLY and FYNNEI. The CDR3 has 14 amino acids.

CDR3 sequence reads: CASSPPTSGAYEQYF. The CDR3 coding sequence is TGTGCCAGCAGTCCGCCCACTAGCGGGGCCTACGAGCAGTACTTC. The V call is TRBV6-1, the J call TRBJ2-7, with 10 bases identical to TRBD2. This CDR3 region has 15 residues. Germline V gene lookup returns CDR1 MNHNS and CDR2 SASEGT. V lost 5 bases to trimming and J lost 2 bases; unmatched junction nucleotides: 6.

The genes are TRBV4-1 and TRBJ1-2; possibly TRBD1 for D (5 bases). Germline lookup yields CDR1 MGHRA and CDR2 YSYEKL. CDR3 length: 16 residues. V lost 2 bases and J lost 8, with 21 bases in between. The CDR3 region is CASSQQLTDPRGGYTF. For the CDR3, the DNA is TGCGCCAGCAGCCAACAGTTGACAGACCCTAGGGGAGGCTACACCTTC.

The V call is TRBV4-3, the J call TRBJ2-2, with D uncertain. The CDR3 is 17 residues long. V dropped 2 bases and J dropped 1 base, with 14 bases sitting between them. CDR1 and CDR2 from the germline V gene are LGHNA and YSLEER. The CDR3 DNA follows: TGCGCCAGCAGCCAACGCGAAGGGTATCAGAACACCGGGGAGCTGTTTTTT. Its translation: CASSQREGYQNTGELFF.

The chain combines TRBV28 with TRBJ2-7; TRBD2 matches at 11 bases. Losses at the gene ends were 10 bases for V and 1 base for J; bases not matched to a gene: 9. The CDR3 totals 15 residues. From germline, CDR1 is MDHEN and CDR2 SYDVKM. The DNA of the CDR3 is TGTGCCACCCTCTTTAGCGGGAGGGGTTCCTACGAGCAGTACTTC. It is translated as CATLFSGRGSYEQYF.

There are a few counts of this clonotype. V gene TRBV7-2 combines with J gene TRBJ2-3, with D possibly matching TRBD2 (5 bases). V lost 1 base and J 0 bases, leaving 8 bases between the germline ends. The length of the CDR3 is 15 residues. Germline V gives CDR1 SGHTA, CDR2 FQGNSA. CDR3 region: CASSLVSGSTDTQYF. Here the CDR3 DNA reads TGTGCCAGCAGCTTAGTATCGGGGAGCACAGATACGCAGTATTTT.

This clonotype occurred once. This may be a read error: a much more frequent sequence differs by one nucleotide. This rearrangement joins TRBV12-3 or TRBV12-4 to TRBJ2-2; D perhaps matches TRBD2 (5 bases). This CDR3 has 15 amino acids. This chain's CDR3 is CASSEVFGLTGELLF. DNA for the CDR3: TGTGCCAGCAGCGAAGTTTTCGGGCTGACCGGGGAGCTGCTTTTT.

At least ten counts were recorded for this clonotype. This chain uses TRBV3-1 with TRBJ2-7; 7 nucleotides align to TRBD2. Unmatched junction bases numbered 4, after V lost 3 bases and J lost 5 bases. Germline CDR1 and CDR2: LGHDT and YNNKEL (reference sequence). The CDR3 consists of 13 residues. CDR3 in DNA: TGTGCCAGCAGCCATGGCGGGAGCCACGAGCAGTACTTC. Translating it yields CASSHGGSHEQYF.